Described below is a single TCR beta chain sequence and its context. The entry originates in a study of blood T cell repertoires in COVID-19. As for the study in general: T cells, B-cell-depleted T cells, or PBMCs supplied cDNA or gDNA.

The CDR3 runs 16 residues. CDR1 and CDR2 from the germline V gene are PRHDT and FYEKMQ (reference sequence). V was pared by 4 bases and J by 2 bases, with 6 bases of the junction left unmatched. Everyone who took part was roughly 18 to 89 years old, and they came from some 23 US areas. Participants were placed into cohorts based on the clinical history they reported. As handled by the study authors: Nucleated cell counts were estimated from reference gene primer amplification. The data were produced by immunoSEQ multiplex PCR, yet TCRdb's version contains in-frame clones alone and is incomplete. The V and J calls and clone size were taken over from that table, and D and trimming were inferred from the DNA. The profile covers 150,000 or so clones, with 65% to 85% appearing a single time and about 5.3% taken by the ten largest.

The TCR sequence derives from a woman in her thirties or forties with acute COVID-19. The chain recombines TRBV13 with TRBJ2-1; 9 bases match TRBD2. The sequencing input was PBMCs or T cells enriched from blood (not recorded which). The CDR3 sequence is CASSSPLAGPYNEQFF. The CDR3 coding sequence is TGTGCCAGCAGCTCCCCCCTAGCGGGACCCTACAATGAGCAGTTCTTC.